The following is a TCR beta chain sequence with its context. The sample originates from a study of blood T cells in healthy people across ages. This CDR3 has 18 amino acids. The germline gives CDR1 MGHRA, CDR2 YSYEKL. With V trimmed by 0 bases and J by 2 bases, 10 bases remained unmatched. Sample-barcoded 5' priming and a J-beta primer mix drove a second PCR of roughly 7 to 11 cycles. Paired-end reads containing CDR3 totaled no fewer than 2.5 million for each sample. TCRdb re-derived calls from the 5' RACE reads in MiXCR, one entry per CDR3 protein. The sample lists around 2 million distinct CDR3 sequences, more than 35% occurring once.

Sequencing was carried out using blood. The rearrangement uses TRBV4-1 and TRBJ1-5; 7 nucleotides agree with TRBD1. This TCR came from a human donor in good health. CDR3 sequence reads: CASSQDRKTGLGNQPQHF. Here the CDR3 DNA reads TGCGCCAGCAGCCAAGATCGGAAGACAGGGCTAGGCAATCAGCCCCAGCATTTT.